The present T cell receptor beta chain was sequenced within a study of shared clonotypes between healthy human individuals (TCRdb year 2020). Study-level background: Three men and a couple of women, aged 18 to 49 years, made up the cohort. To estimate repertoire size and how much clonotype sharing occurs between individuals, the study deeply sequenced the blood TCR repertoires of about 5 healthy adults. Leukapheresis yielded between about 0.9 and 9.5 billion PBMCs per donor. For each donor, three plates each were used for CD4 naive and CD4 memory, two plates were used for CD8 naive, and one plate was used for CD8 memory. Libraries were prepared and TCR repertoires were sequenced by different laboratories using diverse techniques, in order to increase sequencing depth and limit assay-specific biases. Overall results and qualifications from the work: Even with the large sequencing depth, rarefaction of the sorted-subset datasets indicated that sequencing was incomplete. Estimated clonotype richness was generally larger for naive than for memory subsets. Because the study included a small number of donors, the genetic and exposure-history diversity represented was limited. When a few donors were compared, the shared fraction of clonotypes was around 5.1% for naive CD4, roughly 3.4% for naive CD8, 2.3% for memory CD4, and about 0.36% for memory CD8. Pairwise subsampling indicated that sequencing depth was expected to affect the degree of clonotype sharing among donors. Higher generation probabilities were observed for clonotypes shared by all four sorted-subset donors than for non-shared clonotypes. Sampling was limited to blood, and TCR repertoires in tissue likely differ from TCR repertoires in blood.

With respect to this clone: No cognate antigen has been identified for it. Base-call qualities are not available, and no considerably larger clone is one nucleotide away.

TCR CDR3 regions were amplified from genomic DNA by multiplex PCR using the deep immunoSEQ assay. Extracted genomic DNA from each cell subset was distributed evenly across all wells of several immunoSEQ 96-well plates, and each plate was treated as a replicate. Each replicate PCR for sorted subsets received approximately 200 ng genomic DNA, equal to about 30,000 T cell genomes. Purified libraries were measured with a Qubit 3.0 fluorometer, size-checked on a Bioanalyzer 2100, and measured again with the KAPA Library Quantification kit. A separate single-read 150-cycle Illumina NextSeq 550 flow cell was used to sequence each immunoSEQ 96-well plate. Concerning the study's data processing: Because the immunoSEQ output included only junctional sequences and no quality scores, the filtering could not be the same as the filtering used for full-length reads. To assign V/J genes and CDR3, sequences were annotated using PyIR, a Python wrapper for IgBLAST v1.9, with IMGT germline references. Any read was removed if the V/J assignment was weak (E-value above 1e-6), the CDR3 was missing, or the read contained stop codons, out-of-frame junctions, or ambiguous translated residues. V3J clonotypes were defined by identical inferred V gene, J gene, and CDR3 amino acid sequence. Percentage overlap between repertoires was calculated by dividing the number of shared unique clonotypes by the size of the smaller repertoire. RTK rarefaction, the Chao1 estimator, and Recon v2.1 estimates of unobserved clonotypes were used to assess repertoire richness. Generation probabilities were computed with OLGA for all TCRbeta clonotypes obtained by the gDNA method from four donors. Imported from immuneACCESS, the table was reduced by TCRdb to in-frame sequences with V and J called. These copies leave out some clones; in studies compared against another copy, an unresolved V gene accounts for under half, and the cause of the remainder is not known. V and J calls and clone size are given by that table; D and trimming were obtained from the DNA. In all, the sample holds roughly 570,000 clones, and more than 95% of those were seen once. The ten largest clonotypes hold approximately 0.3% of the sample.

V is shortened by 5 bases, J by 0 bases, and the region joining them spans 11 bases. According to the germline V gene, CDR1 reads SGHTA and CDR2 reads FQGNSA. The CDR3 starts with the cysteine, ends with the phenylalanine, and has 16 residues. Only the CDR3 portion is preserved as DNA: 48 bases, with reading frame beginning at the first base. CD8 naive samples consisted of CD45RO-negative cells that were positively selected for CCR7, yielding a CD45RA+CCR7+ population without TemRA cells. The donors were healthy, HIV-negative adults who had no recently reported acute infections or vaccinations. Every donor was a Caucasian adult living in Nashville, Tennessee, USA. Blood was obtained by leukapheresis, after which PBMCs were separated by Ficoll-Histopaque density gradient centrifugation and cryopreserved in liquid nitrogen vapor phase. Purity and quantity of every magnetically sorted T cell population were checked by analytical flow cytometry. From each sorted fraction, genomic DNA was isolated and quantified by UV absorbance on a Nanodrop 2000c.

The clonotype comes from a man aged 25-45 years in good health. The material sequenced was naive CD8+ T cells sorted from blood. The cell subset or site label here, explained by the study, means: CD45RA+CCR7+. The V and J segments used are TRBV7-2 and TRBJ2-6; the D segment cannot be called with confidence. The CDR3 region: CASSAYGLSGANVLTF. The nucleotide sequence reads as follows: TGTGCCAGCAGCGCCTACGGTCTCTCTGGGGCCAACGTCCTGACTTTC.